This T cell receptor (beta chain) was profiled in a study of human T cells and chemical hapten exposure. Turning to the study itself: Throughout the approximately 26-week study, diphenylcyclopropenone was applied weekly to the patients' scalps. The study, taken as a whole, reports: The study found expanded TCRs formed significantly more large CDR3 similarity clusters than controls. Positively correlated with patch test score were the counts of PT1 expanded TCRs.

This clonotype appeared many times. Its target is unknown. Time point of the sample: pre-sensitization, week 0. This sample's treatment: therapeutic diphenylcyclopropenone sensitization with weekly scalp DPC. TCRdb reprocessed the RACE reads with MiXCR, giving one entry per CDR3 protein. In the table there are about 46,000 distinct CDR3 sequences, 9.4% of which are singletons. The origin of this receptor is a woman aged 40-49 years with alopecia areata. Some clones in this sample may be carry-over from other donors' samples. This material consisted of whole blood, taken in connection with sensitization to the hapten diphenylcyclopropenone (DPC).

CDR3 residues: CSVGRDRTLVEQYF. The CDR3 coding sequence is TGCAGCGTCGGCCGGGACAGGACCTTGGTTGAGCAGTACTTC. The chain is built from TRBV29-1 and TRBJ2-7; 8 bases are a match to TRBD1. The germline gives CDR1 SQVTM, CDR2 ANQGSEA. CDR3 length equals 14 residues. V lost 6 bases, J lost 7 bases, and 14 bases stayed unmatched.